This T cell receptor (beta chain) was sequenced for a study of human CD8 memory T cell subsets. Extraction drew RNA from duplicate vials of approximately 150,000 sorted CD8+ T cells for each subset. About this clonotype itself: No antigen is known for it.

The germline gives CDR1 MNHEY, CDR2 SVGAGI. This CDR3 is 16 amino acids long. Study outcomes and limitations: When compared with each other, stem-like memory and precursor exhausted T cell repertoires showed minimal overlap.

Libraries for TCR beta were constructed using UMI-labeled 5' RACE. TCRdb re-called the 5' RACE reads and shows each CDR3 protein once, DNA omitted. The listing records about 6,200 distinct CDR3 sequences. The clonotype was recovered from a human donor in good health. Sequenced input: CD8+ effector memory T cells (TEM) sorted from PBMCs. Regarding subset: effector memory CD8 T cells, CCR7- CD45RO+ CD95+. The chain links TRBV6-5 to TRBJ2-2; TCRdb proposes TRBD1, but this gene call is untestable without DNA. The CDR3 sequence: CASSHKGQGLSGELFF.